This T cell receptor (beta chain) originates from a study of blood T cell repertoires in COVID-19. Looking at the study overall: Specimens from acute and convalescent COVID-19 originated in the United States, Italy and Spain. T cells, B-cell-depleted T cells, or PBMCs supplied cDNA or gDNA.

This clone has just one count. Original analysis: Cell counts per sample came from amplifying reference gene primers. The repertoire was sequenced with immunoSEQ multiplex PCR; TCRdb's copy has only in-frame clones and lacks some. Clone size and the V and J calls come from that table; the DNA yielded D and trimming. The table shows 130,000 or so clones, with approximately 87% occurring only once. CDR3 length equals 15 residues. Deletions cut 2 bases from V and 3 bases from J, with 14 bases between. CDR1 and CDR2 (germline): LNHDA, SQIVND (reference sequence). This sequence joins TRBV19 and TRBJ2-7, with D tentatively TRBD2 (5 bases). Sequenced input: peripheral blood. This TCR was sampled from a woman aged 45 to 65 with acute or convalescent COVID-19. CDR3 sequence reads: CASSISPRGVYEQYF. The CDR3 DNA reads TGTGCCAGTAGTATAAGCCCCCGGGGAGTCTACGAGCAGTACTTC. The whole variable domain, remainder taken from reference TRBV19 and TRBJ2-7, is DGGITQSPKYLFRKEGQNVTLSCEQNLNHDAMYWYRQDPGQGLRLIYYSQIVNDFQKGDIAEGYSVSREKKESFPLTVTSAQKNPTAFYLCASSISPRGVYEQYFGPGTRLTVT.